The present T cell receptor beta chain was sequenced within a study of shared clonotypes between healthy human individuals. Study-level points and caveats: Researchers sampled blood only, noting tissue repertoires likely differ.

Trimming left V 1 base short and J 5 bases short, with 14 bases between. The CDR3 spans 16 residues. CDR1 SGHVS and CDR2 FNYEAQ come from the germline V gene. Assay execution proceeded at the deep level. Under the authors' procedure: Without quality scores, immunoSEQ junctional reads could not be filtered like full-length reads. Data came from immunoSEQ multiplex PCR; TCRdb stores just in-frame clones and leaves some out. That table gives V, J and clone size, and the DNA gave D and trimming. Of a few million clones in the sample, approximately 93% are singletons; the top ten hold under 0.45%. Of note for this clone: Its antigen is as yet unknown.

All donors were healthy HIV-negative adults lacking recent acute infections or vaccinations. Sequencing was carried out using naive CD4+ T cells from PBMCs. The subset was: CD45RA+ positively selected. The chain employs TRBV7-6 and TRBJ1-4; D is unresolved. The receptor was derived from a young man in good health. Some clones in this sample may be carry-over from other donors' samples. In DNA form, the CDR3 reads TGTGCCAGCAGCTTAGTTTCGGGGTTGAGAAATGAAAAACTGTTTTTT. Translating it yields CASSLVSGLRNEKLFF.